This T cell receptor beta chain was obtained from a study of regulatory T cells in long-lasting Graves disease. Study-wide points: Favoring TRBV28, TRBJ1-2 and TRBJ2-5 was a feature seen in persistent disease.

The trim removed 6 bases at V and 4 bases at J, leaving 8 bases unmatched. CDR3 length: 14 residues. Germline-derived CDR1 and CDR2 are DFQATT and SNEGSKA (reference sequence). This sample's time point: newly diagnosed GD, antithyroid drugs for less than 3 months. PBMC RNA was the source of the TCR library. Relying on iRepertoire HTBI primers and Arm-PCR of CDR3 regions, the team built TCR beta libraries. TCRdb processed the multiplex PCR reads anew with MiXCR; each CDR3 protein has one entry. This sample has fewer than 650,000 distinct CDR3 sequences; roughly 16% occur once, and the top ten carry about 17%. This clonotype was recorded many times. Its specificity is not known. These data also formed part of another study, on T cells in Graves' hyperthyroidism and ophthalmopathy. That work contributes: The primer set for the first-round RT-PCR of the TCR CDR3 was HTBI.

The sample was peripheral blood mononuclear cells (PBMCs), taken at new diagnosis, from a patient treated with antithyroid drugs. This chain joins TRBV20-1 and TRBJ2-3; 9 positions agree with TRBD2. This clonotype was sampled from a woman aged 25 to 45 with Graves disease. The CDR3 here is CSAETSGVADTQYF. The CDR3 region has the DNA TGCAGTGCAGAGACTAGCGGTGTAGCAGATACGCAGTATTTT.